This record covers a single T cell receptor beta chain. No antigen is known for it. The donors were in the roughly 130-subject validation cohort, distinct from the 666-subject first cohort. The protocol was immunoSEQ multiplex PCR, while the TCRdb copy is restricted to in-frame clones and leaves out a portion. The table includes approximately 230,000 clones, roughly 87% detected once. These data are taken from a study of cytomegalovirus exposure and HLA in healthy donors. General study results and limits: Cytomegalovirus-associated status was assigned to about 170 TCR beta chains.

The sequenced material came from PBMCs. This TCR was recovered from a man aged 18 to 30 in good health and CMV-seropositive.

In DNA, the CDR3 is TGTGCCTACGACTCGCGGCTCTACAATGAGCAGTTCTTC. Translated, it gives CAYDSRLYNEQFF. The chain carries TRBV7-9 and TRBJ2-1; no definite D call. The CDR3 extends over 13 amino acids. Germline lookup yields CDR1 SEHNR and CDR2 FQNEAQ (reference sequence). With 11 bases removed from V and 3 bases from J, the gap between germline ends came to 14 bases. Based on the CDR3 plus reference TRBV7-9 and TRBJ2-1, the full variable domain is DTGVSQNPRHKITKRGQNVTFRCDPISEHNRLYWYRQTLGQGPEFLTYFQNEAQLEKSRLLSDRFSAERPKGSFSTLEIQRTEQGDSAMYLCAYDSRLYNEQFFGPGTRLTVL.